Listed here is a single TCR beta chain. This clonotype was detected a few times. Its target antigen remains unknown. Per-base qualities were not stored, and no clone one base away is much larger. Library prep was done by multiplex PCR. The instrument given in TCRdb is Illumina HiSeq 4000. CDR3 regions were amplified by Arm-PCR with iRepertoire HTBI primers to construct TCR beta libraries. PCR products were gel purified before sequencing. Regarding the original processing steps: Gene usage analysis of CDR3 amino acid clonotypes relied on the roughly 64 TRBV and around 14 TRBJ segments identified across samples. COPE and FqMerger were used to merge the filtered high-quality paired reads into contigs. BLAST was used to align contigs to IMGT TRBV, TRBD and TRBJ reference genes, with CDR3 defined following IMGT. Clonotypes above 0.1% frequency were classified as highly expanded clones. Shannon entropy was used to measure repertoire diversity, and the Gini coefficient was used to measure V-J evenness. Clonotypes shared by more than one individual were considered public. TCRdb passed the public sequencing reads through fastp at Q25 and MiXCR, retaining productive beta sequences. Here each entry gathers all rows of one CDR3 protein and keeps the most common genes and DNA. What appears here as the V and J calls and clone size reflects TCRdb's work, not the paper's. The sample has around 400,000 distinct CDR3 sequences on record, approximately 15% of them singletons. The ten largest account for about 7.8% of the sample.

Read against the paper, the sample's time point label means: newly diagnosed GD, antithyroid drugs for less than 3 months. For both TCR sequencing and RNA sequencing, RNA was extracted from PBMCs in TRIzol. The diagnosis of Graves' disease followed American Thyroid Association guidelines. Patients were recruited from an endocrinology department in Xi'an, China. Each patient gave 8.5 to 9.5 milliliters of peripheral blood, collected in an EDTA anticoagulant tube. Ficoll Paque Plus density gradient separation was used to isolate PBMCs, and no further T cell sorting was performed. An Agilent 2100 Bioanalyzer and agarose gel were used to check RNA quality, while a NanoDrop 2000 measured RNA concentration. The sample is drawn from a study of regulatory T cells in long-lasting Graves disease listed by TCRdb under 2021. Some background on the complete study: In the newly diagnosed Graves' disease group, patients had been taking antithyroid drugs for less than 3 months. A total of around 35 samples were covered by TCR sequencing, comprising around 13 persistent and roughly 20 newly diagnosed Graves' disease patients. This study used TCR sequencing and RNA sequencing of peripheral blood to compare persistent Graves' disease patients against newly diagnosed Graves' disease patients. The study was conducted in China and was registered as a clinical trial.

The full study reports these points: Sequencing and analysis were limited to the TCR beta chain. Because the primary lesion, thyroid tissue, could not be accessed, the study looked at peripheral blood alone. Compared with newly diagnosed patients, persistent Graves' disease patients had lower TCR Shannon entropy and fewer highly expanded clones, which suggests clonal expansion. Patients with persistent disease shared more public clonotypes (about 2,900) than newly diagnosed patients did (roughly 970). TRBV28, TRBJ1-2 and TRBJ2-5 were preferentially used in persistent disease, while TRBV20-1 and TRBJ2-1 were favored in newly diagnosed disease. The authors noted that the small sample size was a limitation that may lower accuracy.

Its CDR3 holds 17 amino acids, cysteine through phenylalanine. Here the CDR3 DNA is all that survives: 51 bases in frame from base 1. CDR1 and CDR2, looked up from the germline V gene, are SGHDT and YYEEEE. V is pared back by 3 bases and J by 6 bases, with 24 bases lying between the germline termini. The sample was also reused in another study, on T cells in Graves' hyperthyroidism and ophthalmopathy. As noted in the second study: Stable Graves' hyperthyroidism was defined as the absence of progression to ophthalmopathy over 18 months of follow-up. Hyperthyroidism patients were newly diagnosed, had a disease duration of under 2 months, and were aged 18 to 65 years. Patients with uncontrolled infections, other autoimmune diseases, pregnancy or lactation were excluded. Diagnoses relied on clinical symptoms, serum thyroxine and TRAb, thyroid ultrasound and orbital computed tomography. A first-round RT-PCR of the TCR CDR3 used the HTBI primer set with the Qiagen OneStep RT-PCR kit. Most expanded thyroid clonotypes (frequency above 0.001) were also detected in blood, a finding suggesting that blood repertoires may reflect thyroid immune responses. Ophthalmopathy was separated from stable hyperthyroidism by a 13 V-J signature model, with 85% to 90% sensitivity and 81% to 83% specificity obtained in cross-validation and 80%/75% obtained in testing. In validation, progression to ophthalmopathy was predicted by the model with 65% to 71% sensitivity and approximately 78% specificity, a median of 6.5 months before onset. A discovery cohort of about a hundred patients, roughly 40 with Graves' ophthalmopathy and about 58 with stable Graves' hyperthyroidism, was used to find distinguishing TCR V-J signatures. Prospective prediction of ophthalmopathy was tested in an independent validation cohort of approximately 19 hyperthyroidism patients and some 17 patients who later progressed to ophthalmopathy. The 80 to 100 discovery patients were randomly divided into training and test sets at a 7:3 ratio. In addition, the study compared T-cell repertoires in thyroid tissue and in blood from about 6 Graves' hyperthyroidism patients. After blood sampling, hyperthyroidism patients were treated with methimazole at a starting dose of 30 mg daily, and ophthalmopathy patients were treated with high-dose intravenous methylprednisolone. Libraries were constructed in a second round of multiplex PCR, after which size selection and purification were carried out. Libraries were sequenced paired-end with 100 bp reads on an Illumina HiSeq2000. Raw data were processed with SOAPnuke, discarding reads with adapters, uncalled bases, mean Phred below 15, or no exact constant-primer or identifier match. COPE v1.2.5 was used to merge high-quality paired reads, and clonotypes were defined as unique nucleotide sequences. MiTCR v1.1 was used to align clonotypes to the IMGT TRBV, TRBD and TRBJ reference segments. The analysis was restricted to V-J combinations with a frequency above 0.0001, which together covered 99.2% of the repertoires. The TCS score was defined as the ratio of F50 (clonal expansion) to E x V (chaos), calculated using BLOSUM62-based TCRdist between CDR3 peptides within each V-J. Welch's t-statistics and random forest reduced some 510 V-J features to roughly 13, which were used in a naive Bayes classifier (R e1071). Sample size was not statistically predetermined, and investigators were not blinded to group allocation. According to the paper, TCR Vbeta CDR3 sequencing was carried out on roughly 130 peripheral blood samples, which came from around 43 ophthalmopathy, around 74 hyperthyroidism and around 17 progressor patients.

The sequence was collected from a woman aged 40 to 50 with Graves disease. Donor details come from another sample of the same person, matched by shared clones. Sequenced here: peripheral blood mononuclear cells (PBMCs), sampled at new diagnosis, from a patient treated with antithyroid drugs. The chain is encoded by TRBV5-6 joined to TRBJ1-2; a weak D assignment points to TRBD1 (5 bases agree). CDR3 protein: CASSSSFSWGAQHGYTF. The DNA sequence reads TGTGCCAGCAGCTCGAGTTTCTCCTGGGGCGCTCAGCATGGCTACACCTTC.